A single T cell receptor beta chain is shown here with its context. Its target is unknown. Germline V gene lookup returns CDR1 SGDLS and CDR2 YYNGEE. V was clipped by 7 bases and J by 0 bases, with 11 bases between them. This CDR3 spans 14 amino acids. This specimen belongs to a study of cytomegalovirus exposure and HLA in healthy donors. The study, taken as a whole, reports: Later analysis showed most CMV-associated TCR beta chains appearing HLA-restricted.

PCR involved 60 Vbeta and 13 Jbeta primers. Measured with immunoSEQ multiplex PCR; TCRdb has only the in-frame clones, and not every one. This sample yields about 140,000 clones, of which about 84% are seen a single time; less than 3% belongs to the top ten. The sequence was obtained from a man aged 50-60 years in good health and CMV-seronegative. The specimen sequenced was PBMCs. This rearrangement joins TRBV9 to TRBJ1-3; D remains ambiguous. CDR3 DNA sequence: TGTGCCAGCTCGGTCACTGACTCTGGAAACACCATATATTTT. It translates to CASSVTDSGNTIYF.